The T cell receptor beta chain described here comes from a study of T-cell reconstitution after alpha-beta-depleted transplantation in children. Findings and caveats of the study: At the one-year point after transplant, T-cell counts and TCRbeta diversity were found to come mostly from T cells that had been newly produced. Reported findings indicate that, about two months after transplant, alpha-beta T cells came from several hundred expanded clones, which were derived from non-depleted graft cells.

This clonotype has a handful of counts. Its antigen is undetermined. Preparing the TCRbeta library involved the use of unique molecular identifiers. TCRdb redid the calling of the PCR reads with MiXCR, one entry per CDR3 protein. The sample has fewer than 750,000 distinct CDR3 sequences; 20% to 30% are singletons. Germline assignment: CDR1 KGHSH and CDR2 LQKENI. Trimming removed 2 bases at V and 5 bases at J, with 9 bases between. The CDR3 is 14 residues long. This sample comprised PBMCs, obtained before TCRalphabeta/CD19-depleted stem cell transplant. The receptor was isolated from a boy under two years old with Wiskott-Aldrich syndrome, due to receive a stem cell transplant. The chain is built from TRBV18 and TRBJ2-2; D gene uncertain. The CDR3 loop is CASSPIESTGELFF. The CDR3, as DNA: TGTGCCAGCTCACCAATAGAATCTACCGGGGAGCTGTTTTTT.